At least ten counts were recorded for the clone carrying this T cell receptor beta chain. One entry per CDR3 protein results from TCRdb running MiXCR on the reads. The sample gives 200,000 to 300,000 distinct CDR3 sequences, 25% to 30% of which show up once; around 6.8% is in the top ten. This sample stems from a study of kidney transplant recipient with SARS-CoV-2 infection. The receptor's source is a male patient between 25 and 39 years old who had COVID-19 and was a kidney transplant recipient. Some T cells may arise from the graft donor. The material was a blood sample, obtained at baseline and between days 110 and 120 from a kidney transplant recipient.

The CDR3 is CASSLARVGSPYEQYF. Written as DNA, the CDR3 is TGTGCCAGCAGCTTAGCGCGGGTCGGGTCCCCCTACGAGCAGTACTTC. J is TRBJ2-7 and V is TRBV7-8; a possible D gene is TRBD2 (5 bases). This CDR3 contains 16 residues. Deletions cut 0 bases from V and 2 bases from J, with 14 bases between. Germline CDR1 is SGHVS and CDR2 is FQNEAQ.